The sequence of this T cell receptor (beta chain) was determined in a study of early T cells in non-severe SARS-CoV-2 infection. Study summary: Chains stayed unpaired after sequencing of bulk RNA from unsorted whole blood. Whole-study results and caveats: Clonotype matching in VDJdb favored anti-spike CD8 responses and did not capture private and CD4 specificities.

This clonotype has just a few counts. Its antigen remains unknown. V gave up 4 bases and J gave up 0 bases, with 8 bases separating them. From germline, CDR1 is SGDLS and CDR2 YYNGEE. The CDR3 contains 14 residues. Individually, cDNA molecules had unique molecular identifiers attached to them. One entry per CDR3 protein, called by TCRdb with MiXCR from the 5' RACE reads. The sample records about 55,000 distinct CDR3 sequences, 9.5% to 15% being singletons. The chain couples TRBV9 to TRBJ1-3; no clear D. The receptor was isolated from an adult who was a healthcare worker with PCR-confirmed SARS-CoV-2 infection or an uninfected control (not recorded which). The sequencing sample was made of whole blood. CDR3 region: CASSSPDSGNTIYF. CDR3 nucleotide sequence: TGTGCCAGCAGCTCCCCGGACTCTGGAAACACCATATATTTT.